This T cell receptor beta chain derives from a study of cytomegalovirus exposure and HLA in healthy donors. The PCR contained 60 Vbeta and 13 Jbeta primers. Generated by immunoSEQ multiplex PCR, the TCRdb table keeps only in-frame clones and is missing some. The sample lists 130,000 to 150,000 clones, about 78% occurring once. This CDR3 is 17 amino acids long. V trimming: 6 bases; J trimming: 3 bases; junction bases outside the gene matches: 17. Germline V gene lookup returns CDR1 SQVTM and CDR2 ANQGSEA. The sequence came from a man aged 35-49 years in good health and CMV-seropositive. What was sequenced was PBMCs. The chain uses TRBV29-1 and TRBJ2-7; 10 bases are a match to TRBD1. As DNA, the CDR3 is TGCAGCGTATGGTTACCGGGACAGGGGCTTTCGTACTACGAGCAGTACTTC. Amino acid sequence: CSVWLPGQGLSYYEQYF.